A single sample gave rise to the 10 T cell receptor beta chains below, sequenced in a study of blood T cell repertoires in COVID-19 (dated by TCRdb to 2020 to 2022). Libraries were made using the immunoSEQ multiplex PCR assay. TCRdb took over this immuneACCESS table, retaining in-frame rearrangements with V and J assigned. Such tables are incomplete; in checked studies, under half of the missing clones stem from an unresolved V gene, and the remainder is unexplained. This sample holds hundreds of thousands of clones; 85% to 90% were observed only once. The ten largest clones represent about 14% of the sample. Sequencing input: peripheral blood. All receptors come from a human donor in a cohort sampled during active COVID-19.

This rearrangement joins TRBV10-3 to TRBJ1-1, with D possibly being TRBD1 (5 bases). CDR1 and CDR2 from the germline V gene are ENHRY and SYGVKD. This CDR3 is 15 amino acids long. The CDR3 protein is CATRKGLELGTEAFF. DNA for the CDR3: TGTGCGACACGGAAGGGGCTAGAGTTGGGCACTGAAGCTTTCTTT.

There are a few counts of this clone. The chain combines TRBV24-1 with TRBJ2-3; 8 positions agree with TRBD2. Looked up from germline, CDR1 is KGHDR and CDR2 is SFDVKD. The V and J ends lost 1 base and 4 bases, in that order; junction bases with no gene match: 6. This CDR3 region has 16 residues. The CDR3 DNA follows: TGTGCCACCAGTGATTTCAGCGGGAGTGGCGCAGATACGCAGTATTTT. As protein: CATSDFSGSGADTQYF.

The sample holds a few counts of this clone. The V call is TRBV29-1, the J call TRBJ2-7; 9 nucleotides agree with TRBD2. CDR1 and CDR2 (germline): SQVTM, ANQGSEA. The CDR3 contains 13 residues. J lost 7 bases, V lost 4 bases, and 8 bases had no gene match. For the CDR3, the DNA is TGCAGCGTTGGTAGCGGGAGTCATAGGGAGCAGTACTTC. This codes for CSVGSGSHREQYF.

This clone was seen just once. The rearrangement joins TRBV6-5 to TRBJ2-5; tentatively, D is TRBD1 (6 bases). The CDR3 contains 14 residues. Germline V gene sequence: CDR1 MNHEY, CDR2 SVGAGI. The ends were cut back, 0 bases at V and 2 bases at J, with 7 bases in the middle. Here the CDR3 reads CASSYSGQQETQYF. The CDR3 DNA follows: TGTGCCAGCAGTTACTCCGGACAGCAAGAGACCCAGTACTTC.

The chain is built from TRBV20-1 and TRBJ2-1, with 7 bases aligning to TRBD2. The V gene end was trimmed by 5 bases and the J gene end by 7 bases; junction bases not matched to a gene: 2. CDR3 length: 11 residues. Germline V lookup: CDR1 DFQATT, CDR2 SNEGSKA (reference sequence). CDR3 nucleotide sequence: TGCAGTGCTCGGGGAGGGAATGAGCAGTTCTTC. Encoded protein: CSARGGNEQFF.

The rearrangement links TRBV3-1 (or the pseudogene TRBV3-2) to TRBJ2-7; weak D call: TRBD1 (5 bases). There are 13 residues in the CDR3. The germline V and J ends were trimmed by 2 bases and 2 bases, with 7 bases remaining between them. Germline CDR1 LGHDT, CDR2 YNNKEL (reference sequence). The CDR3 is CASSQRQTYEQYF. The CDR3 nucleotides are TGTGCCAGCAGCCAACGACAGACCTACGAGCAGTACTTC.

The V call is TRBV14, the J call TRBJ2-5, with a tentative D call TRBD1 (6 bases). The ends were cut back, 4 bases at V and 1 base at J, with 10 bases in the middle. The CDR3 is made up of 14 amino acids. Germline CDR1 and CDR2: SGHDN and FVKESK. CDR3 bases: TGTGCCAGCAGCCGGAACAGGGCCCAAGAGACCCAGTACTTC. This codes for CASSRNRAQETQYF.

The sample holds a few counts of this clone. The chain combines TRBV7-2 with TRBJ2-1, with 10 bases identical to TRBD2. The CDR3 loop spans 15 amino acids. Trimming removed 1 base from V and 7 bases from J; junction bases left unmatched: 4. Looked up from germline, CDR1 is SGHTA and CDR2 is FQGNSA. CDR3 sequence reads: CASSLVAGGRNEQFF. DNA of the CDR3: TGTGCCAGCAGCTTAGTAGCGGGAGGACGTAATGAGCAGTTCTTC.

This clone was detected once. CDR3 amino acids: CASRSTGGSGELFF. The CDR3 nucleotides are TGTGCCAGCAGATCAACAGGAGGGTCCGGGGAGCTGTTTTTT. This rearrangement joins TRBV6-5 to TRBJ2-2; weak D call: TRBD2 (6 bases). The germline CDR1 and CDR2 sequences are MNHEY and SVGAGI. The V and J ends lost 6 bases and 6 bases respectively, with 14 bases between them. This CDR3 comprises 14 residues.

The CDR3: CASQTGLAGDTQYF. CDR3 DNA sequence: TGTGCCAGTCAAACGGGACTAGCGGGGGATACGCAGTATTTT. The genes are TRBV2 and TRBJ2-3; 13 nucleotides agree with TRBD2. Germline lookup yields CDR1 SNHLY and CDR2 FYNNEI. The CDR3 extends over 14 amino acids. V lost 9 bases, J lost 6 bases, and 6 bases stayed unmatched.